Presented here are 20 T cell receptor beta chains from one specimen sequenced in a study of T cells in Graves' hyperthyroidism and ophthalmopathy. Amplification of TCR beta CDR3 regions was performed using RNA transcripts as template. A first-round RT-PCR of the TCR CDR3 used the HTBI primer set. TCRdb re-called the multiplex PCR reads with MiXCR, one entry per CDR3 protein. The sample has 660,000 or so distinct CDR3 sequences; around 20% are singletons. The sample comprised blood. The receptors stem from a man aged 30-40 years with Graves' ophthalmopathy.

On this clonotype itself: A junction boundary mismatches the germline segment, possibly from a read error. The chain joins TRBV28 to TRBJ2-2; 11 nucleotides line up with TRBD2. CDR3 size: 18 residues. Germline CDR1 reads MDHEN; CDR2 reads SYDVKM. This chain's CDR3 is CASSPIAGGRLNTGEPFF. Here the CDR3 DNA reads TGTGCCAGCAGTCCAATAGCGGGAGGGCGTTTGAACACCGGGGAGCCGTTTTTT.

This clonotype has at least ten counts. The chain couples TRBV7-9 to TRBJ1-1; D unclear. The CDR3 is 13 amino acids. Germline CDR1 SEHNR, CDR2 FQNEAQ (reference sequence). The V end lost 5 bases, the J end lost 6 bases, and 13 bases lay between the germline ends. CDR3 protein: CASSMSDGSEAFF. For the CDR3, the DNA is TGTGCCAGCAGCATGTCGGACGGGTCTGAAGCTTTCTTT.

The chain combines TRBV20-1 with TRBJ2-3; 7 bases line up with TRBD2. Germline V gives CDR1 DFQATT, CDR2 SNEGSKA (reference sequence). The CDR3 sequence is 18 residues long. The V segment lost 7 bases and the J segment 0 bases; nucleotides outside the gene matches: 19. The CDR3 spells CSVWEGVVSWGSTDTQYF. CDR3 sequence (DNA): TGCAGTGTTTGGGAGGGTGTAGTTTCCTGGGGGAGCACAGATACGCAGTATTTT.

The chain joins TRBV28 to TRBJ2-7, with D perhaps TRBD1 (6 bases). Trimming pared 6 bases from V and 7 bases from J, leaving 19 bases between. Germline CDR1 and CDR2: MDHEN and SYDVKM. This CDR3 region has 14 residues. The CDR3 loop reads CASSATDRWREQYF. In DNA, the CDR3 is TGTGCCAGCAGCGCGACTGACAGGTGGCGGGAGCAGTACTTC.

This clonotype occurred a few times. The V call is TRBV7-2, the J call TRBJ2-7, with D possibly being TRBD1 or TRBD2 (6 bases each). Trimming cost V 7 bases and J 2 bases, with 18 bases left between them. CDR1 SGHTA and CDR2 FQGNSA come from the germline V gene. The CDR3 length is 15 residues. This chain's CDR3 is CASTFSGAGPYEQYF. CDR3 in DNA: TGTGCCAGCACCTTTTCGGGGGCAGGGCCCTACGAGCAGTACTTC.

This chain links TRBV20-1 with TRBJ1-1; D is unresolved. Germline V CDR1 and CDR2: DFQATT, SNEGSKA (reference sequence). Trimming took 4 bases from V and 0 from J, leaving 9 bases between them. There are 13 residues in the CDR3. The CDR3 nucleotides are TGCAGTGCTACCAGGAATCTGAACACTGAAGCTTTCTTT. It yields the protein CSATRNLNTEAFF.

The DNA of the CDR3 is TGTGCCAGCTCACCACCTCTAATTCCCTTGAACACAGATACGCAGTATTTT. This gives the protein CASSPPLIPLNTDTQYF. This chain uses TRBV18 with TRBJ2-3, with D hard to call. This CDR3 is 17 amino acids long. Germline V gene data show CDR1 as KGHSH and CDR2 as LQKENI. V was pared by 0 bases and J by 2 bases, with 15 bases between.

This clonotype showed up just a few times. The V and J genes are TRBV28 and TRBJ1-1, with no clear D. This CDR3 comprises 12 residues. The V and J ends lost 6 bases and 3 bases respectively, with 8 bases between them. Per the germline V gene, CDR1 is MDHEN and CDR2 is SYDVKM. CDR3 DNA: TGTGCCAGCAGGCCGTTGCACACTGAAGCTTTCTTT. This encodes CASRPLHTEAFF.

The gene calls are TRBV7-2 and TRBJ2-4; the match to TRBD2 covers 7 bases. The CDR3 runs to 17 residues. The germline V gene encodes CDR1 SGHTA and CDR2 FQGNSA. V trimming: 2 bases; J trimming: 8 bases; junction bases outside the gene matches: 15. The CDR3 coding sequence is TGTGCCAGCAGCTTACAACCTCGGGGCACTAGCGCGGACATTCAGTACTTC. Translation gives CASSLQPRGTSADIQYF.

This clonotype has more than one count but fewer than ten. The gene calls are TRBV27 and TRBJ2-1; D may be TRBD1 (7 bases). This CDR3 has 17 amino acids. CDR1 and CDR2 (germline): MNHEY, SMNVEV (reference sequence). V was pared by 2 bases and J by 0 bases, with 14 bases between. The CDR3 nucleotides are TGTGCCAGCAGTTTACAGGGGGGATTGAGCTCCTACAATGAGCAGTTCTTC. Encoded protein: CASSLQGGLSSYNEQFF.

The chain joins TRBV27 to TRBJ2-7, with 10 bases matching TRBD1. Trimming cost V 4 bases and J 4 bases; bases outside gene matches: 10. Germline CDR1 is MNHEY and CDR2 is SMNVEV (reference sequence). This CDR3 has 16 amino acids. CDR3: CASSSPGQGYRYEQYF. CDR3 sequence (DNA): TGTGCCAGCAGTTCACCGGGACAGGGGTACAGGTACGAGCAGTACTTC.

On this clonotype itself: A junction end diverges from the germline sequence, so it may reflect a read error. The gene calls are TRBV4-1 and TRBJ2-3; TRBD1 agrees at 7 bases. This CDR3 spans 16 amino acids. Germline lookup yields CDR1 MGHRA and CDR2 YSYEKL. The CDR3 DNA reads TGTGCCAGCAGCCGGACGGGACAGATGGACACAGATACGCAGTATTTT. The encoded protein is CASSRTGQMDTDTQYF.

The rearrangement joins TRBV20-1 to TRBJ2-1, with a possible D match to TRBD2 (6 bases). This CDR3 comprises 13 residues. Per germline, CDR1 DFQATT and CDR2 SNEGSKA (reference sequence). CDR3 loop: CRAPISGEVEQFF. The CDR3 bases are TGCAGGGCTCCCATATCGGGAGAGGTTGAGCAGTTCTTC.

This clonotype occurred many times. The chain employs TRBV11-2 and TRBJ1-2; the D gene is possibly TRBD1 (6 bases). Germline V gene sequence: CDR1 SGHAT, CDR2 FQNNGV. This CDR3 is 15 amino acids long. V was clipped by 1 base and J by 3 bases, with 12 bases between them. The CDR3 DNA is TGTGCCAGCAGCTTAGTCGATAGGGGGGACTATGGCTACACCTTC. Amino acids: CASSLVDRGDYGYTF.

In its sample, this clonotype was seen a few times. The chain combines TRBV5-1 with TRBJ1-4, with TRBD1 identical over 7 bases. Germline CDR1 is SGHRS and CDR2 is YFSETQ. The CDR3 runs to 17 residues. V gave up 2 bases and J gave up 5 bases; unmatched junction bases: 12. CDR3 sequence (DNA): TGCGCCAGCAGCTTAGATGGGATGACAGGGCGAAATGAAAAACTGTTTTTT. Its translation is CASSLDGMTGRNEKLFF.

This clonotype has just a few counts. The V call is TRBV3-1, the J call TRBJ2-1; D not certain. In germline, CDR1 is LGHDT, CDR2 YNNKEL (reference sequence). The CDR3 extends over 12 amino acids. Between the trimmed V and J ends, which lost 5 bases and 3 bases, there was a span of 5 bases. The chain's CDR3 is CASSRFYNEQFF. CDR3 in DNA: TGTGCCAGCAGCAGGTTCTACAATGAGCAGTTCTTC.

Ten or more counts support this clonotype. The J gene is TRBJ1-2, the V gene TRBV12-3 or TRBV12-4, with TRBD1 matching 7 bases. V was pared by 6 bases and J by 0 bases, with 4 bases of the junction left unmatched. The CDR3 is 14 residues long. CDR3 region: CASSYRGPNYGYTF. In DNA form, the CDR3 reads TGTGCCAGCAGCTACAGGGGACCTAACTATGGCTACACCTTC.

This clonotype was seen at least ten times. The CDR3 loop is CASSPAGTIYTDTQYF. The CDR3 DNA follows: TGTGCCAGCAGTCCCGCAGGGACTATCTACACAGATACGCAGTATTTT. The gene calls are TRBV27 and TRBJ2-3, with 7 bases that match TRBD2. Germline loops: CDR1 MNHEY, CDR2 SMNVEV (reference sequence). This CDR3 spans 16 amino acids. V lost 5 bases, J lost 2 bases, and 10 bases stayed unmatched.

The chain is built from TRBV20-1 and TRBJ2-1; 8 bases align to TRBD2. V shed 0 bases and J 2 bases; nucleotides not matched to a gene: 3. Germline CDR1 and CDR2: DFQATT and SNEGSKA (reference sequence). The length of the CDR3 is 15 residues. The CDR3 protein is CSARDRREAYNEQFF. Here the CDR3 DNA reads TGCAGTGCTAGAGATCGGCGGGAGGCCTACAATGAGCAGTTCTTC.

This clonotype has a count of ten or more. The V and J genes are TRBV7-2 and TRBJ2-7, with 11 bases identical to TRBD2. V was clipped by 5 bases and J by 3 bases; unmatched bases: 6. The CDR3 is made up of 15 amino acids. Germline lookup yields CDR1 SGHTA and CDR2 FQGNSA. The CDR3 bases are TGTGCCAGCAGCGTAGGGACTAGCGGCTTCTACGAGCAGTACTTC. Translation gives CASSVGTSGFYEQYF. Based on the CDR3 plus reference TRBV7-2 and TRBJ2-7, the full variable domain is GAGVSQSPSNKVTEKGKDVELRCDPISGHTALYWYRQSLGQGLEFLIYFQGNSAPDKSGLPSDRFSAERTGGSVSTLTIQRTQQEDSAVYLCASSVGTSGFYEQYFGPGTRLTVT.